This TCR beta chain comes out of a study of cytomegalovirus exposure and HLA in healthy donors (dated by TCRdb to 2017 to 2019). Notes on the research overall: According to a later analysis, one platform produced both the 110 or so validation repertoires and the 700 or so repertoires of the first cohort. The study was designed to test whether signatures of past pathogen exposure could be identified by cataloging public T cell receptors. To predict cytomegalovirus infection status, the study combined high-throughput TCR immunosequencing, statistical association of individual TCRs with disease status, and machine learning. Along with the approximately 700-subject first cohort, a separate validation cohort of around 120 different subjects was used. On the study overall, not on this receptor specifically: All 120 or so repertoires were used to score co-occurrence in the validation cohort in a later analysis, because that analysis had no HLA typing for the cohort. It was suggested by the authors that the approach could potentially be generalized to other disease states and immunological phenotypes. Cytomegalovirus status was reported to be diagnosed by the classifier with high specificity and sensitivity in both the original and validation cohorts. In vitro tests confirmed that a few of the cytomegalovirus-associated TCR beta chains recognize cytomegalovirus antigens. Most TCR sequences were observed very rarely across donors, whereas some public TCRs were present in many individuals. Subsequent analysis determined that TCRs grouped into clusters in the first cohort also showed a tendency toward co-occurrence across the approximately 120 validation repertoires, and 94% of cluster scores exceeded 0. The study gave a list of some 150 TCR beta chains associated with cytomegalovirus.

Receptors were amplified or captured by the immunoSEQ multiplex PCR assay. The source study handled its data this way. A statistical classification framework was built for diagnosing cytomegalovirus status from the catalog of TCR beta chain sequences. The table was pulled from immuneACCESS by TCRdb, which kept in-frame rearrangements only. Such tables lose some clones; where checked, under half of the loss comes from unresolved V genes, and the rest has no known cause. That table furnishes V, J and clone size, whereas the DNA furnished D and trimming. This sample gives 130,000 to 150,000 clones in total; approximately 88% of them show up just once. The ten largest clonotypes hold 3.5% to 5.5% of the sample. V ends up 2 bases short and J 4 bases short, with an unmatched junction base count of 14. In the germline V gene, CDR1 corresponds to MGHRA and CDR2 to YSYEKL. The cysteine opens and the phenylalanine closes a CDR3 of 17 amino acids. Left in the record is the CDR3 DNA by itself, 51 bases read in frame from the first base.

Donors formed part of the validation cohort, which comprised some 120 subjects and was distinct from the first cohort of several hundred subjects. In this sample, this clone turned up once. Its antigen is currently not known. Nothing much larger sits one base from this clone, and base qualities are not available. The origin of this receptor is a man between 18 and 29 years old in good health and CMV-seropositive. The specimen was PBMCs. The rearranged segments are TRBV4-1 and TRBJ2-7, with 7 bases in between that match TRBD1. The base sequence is TGCGCCAGCAGCCAATTCAAACGATCCGGGACAGTATACGAGCAGTACTTC. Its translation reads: CASSQFKRSGTVYEQYF.